The sequence of this T cell receptor (beta chain) was determined in a study of cytomegalovirus exposure and HLA in healthy donors. Study-level points and caveats: The study put 150 to 200 TCR beta chains on its list as cytomegalovirus-associated. Beyond CMV serostatus, there was no information to go on about immune exposure.

Points on this clone: Its antigen is as yet unknown.

This CDR3 spans 16 amino acids. Germline lookup yields CDR1 LGHNA and CDR2 YSLEER. Trimming removed 1 base at V and 0 bases at J, with 9 bases between. The PCR used 60 Vbeta and 13 Jbeta primers. Authors' processing steps: In a later analysis, the count reached 80 million or so unique TCR beta chains, with 10 million to 11 million shared. The repertoire was sequenced with immunoSEQ multiplex PCR; TCRdb's copy has only in-frame clones and lacks some. Clone size and V and J calls were adopted from that table, with D and trimming inferred from the DNA. There are nearly 200,000 clones in the sample; approximately 80% occur only once, and roughly 0.098% lies in the top ten.

The receptor was derived from a boy aged 2 to 10 in good health and CMV-seronegative. Sequenced material: PBMCs. The chain couples TRBV4-3 to TRBJ2-2; D may be TRBD2 (6 bases). In nucleotides, the CDR3 is TGCGCCAGCAGCCAAGCACCGGGGGCGAACACCGGGGAGCTGTTTTTT. Encoded protein: CASSQAPGANTGELFF.